Listed below are T cell receptor beta chains from one sample, sequenced in a study of blood T cell repertoires in COVID-19. The protocol was immunoSEQ multiplex PCR, while the TCRdb copy is restricted to in-frame clones and leaves out a portion. The sample records around 330,000 clones, about 91% being singletons. Source material: peripheral blood. The receptors here all came from a young woman with COVID-19, enrolled during active disease. Both conserved end residues are part of each CDR3. Fields, in order: D gene, V gene, clone size, CDR3 length, J gene, CDR3 protein, CDR3 DNA. D genes are given only for firm matches. Not all rows give a size; the values are once, few, many and, for expanded clones, a class.

TRBD2,TRBV3-1/TRBV3-2,.,16,TRBJ2-2,CASSQWAGLEAGELFF,TGTGCCAGCAGCCAATGGGCAGGACTAGAGGCCGGGGAGCTGTTTTTT
TRBD1,TRBV5-5,.,13,TRBJ1-6,CASSLDRGSPLHF,TGTGCCAGCAGCTTGGACAGGGGTTCACCCCTCCACTTT
.,TRBV4-3,.,14,TRBJ2-7,CASSQRRQSDEQYF,TGCGCCAGCAGCCAACGTAGACAGTCAGACGAGCAGTACTTC
.,TRBV18,.,14,TRBJ2-5,CASSLRDSQMTQYF,TGTGCCAGCTCGTTACGGGACTCCCAGATGACCCAGTACTTC
.,TRBV7-2,few,13,TRBJ1-6,CASSPDRNSPLHF,TGTGCCAGCAGCCCTGACAGAAATTCACCCCTCCACTTT
TRBD1,TRBV28,.,18,TRBJ2-6,CASSWTGLFRGGANVLTF,TGTGCCAGCAGTTGGACAGGGCTTTTTCGCGGTGGGGCCAACGTCCTGACTTTC
TRBD1,TRBV18,once,15,TRBJ2-5,CASSRETGGQETQYF,TGTGCCAGCTCCCGAGAGACAGGGGGCCAAGAGACCCAGTACTTC
.,TRBV7-2,.,17,TRBJ1-1,CASSPGFVFRVGTEAFF,TGTGCCAGCAGCCCCGGGTTTGTGTTCCGGGTTGGCACTGAAGCTTTCTTT
.,TRBV11-2,once,19,TRBJ1-5,CASSLFQGSPPYSNQPQHF,TGTGCCAGCAGCTTGTTTCAGGGTTCCCCCCCTTATAGCAATCAGCCCCAGCATTTT
.,TRBV19,once,16,TRBJ2-5,CASSIGGHGRAETQYF,TGTGCCAGTAGTATCGGGGGCCATGGGAGGGCTGAGACCCAGTACTTC
.,TRBV5-1,.,13,TRBJ1-1,CASSPAGHTEAFF,TGCGCCAGCAGCCCTGCCGGTCACACTGAAGCTTTCTTT
TRBD2,TRBV11-3,.,14,TRBJ2-3,CASSRDYYTDTQYF,TGTGCCAGCAGCCGGGACTACTACACAGATACGCAGTATTTT
TRBD1,TRBV9,.,12,TRBJ1-2,CASRGTAYGYTF,TGTGCCAGCAGGGGGACAGCGTATGGCTACACCTTC
TRBD1,TRBV28,.,17,TRBJ1-5,CASSLTGGWNSNQPQHF,TGTGCCAGCAGTTTAACAGGGGGCTGGAATAGCAATCAGCCCCAGCATTTT
TRBD1,TRBV7-6,.,13,TRBJ2-1,CASSFRQGDEQFF,TGTGCCAGCAGCTTTCGACAGGGCGACGAGCAGTTCTTC
.,TRBV2,.,15,TRBJ2-3,CASSDALGVQDTQYF,TGTGCCAGCAGTGACGCACTAGGAGTTCAGGATACGCAGTATTTT
TRBD2,TRBV5-1,.,16,TRBJ2-2,CASRSTSGVITGELFF,TGCGCCAGCAGATCAACTAGCGGGGTAATCACCGGGGAGCTGTTTTTT
.,TRBV7-2,.,14,TRBJ2-1,CASSLALQNNEQFF,TGTGCCAGCAGCTTAGCGTTACAGAACAATGAGCAGTTCTTC
.,TRBV2,.,12,TRBJ2-7,CASSWGPYEQYF,TGTGCCAGCAGTTGGGGGCCGTACGAGCAGTACTTC
.,TRBV15,.,14,TRBJ2-2,CATRPTANTGELFF,TGTGCCACCCGGCCGACAGCGAACACCGGGGAGCTGTTTTTT
TRBD2,TRBV10-3,.,12,TRBJ2-7,CAISLRGDEQYF,TGTGCCATCTCGTTGCGGGGGGATGAGCAGTACTTC
TRBD1,TRBV27,.,13,TRBJ1-6,CASSAGTGLSLHF,TGTGCCAGCAGTGCAGGGACAGGGCTATCCCTCCACTTT